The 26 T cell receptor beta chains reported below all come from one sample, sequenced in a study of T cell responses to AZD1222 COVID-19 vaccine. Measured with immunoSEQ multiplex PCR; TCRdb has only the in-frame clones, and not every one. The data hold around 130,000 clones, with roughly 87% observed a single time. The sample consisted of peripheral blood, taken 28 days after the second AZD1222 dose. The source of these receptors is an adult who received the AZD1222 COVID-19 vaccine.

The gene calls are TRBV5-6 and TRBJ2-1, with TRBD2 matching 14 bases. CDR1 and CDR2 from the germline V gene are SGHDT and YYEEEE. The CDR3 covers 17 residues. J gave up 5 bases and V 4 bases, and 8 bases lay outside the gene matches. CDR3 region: CASSTRLAGGKNNEQFF. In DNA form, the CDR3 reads TGTGCCAGCAGCACACGACTAGCGGGAGGGAAGAACAATGAGCAGTTCTTC.

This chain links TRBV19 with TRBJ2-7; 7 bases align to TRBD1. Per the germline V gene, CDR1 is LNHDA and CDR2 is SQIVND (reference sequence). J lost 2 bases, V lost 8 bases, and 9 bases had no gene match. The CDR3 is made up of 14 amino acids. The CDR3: CASSAAGGTYEQYF. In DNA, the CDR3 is TGTGCCAGTTCTGCGGCAGGGGGTACCTACGAGCAGTACTTC.

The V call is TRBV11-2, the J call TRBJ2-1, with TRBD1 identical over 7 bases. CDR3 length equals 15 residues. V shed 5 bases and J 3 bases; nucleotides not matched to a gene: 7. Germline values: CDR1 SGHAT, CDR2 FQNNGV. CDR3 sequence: CASSRTQGYYNEQFF. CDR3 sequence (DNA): TGTGCCAGCAGCCGAACACAGGGGTACTACAATGAGCAGTTCTTC.

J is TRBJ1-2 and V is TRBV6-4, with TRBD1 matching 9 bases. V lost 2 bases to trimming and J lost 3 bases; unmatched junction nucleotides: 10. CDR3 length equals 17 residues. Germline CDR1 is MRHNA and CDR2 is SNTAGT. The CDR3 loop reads CASSDQTGGFLHYGYTF. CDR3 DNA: TGTGCCAGCAGTGACCAAACAGGGGGCTTCCTTCACTATGGCTACACCTTC.

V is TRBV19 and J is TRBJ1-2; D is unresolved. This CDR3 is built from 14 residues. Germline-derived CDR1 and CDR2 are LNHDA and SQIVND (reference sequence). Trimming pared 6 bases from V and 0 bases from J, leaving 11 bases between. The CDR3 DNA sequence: TGTGCCAGTAGCCTCCGGGGTGCTAACTATGGCTACACCTTC. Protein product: CASSLRGANYGYTF. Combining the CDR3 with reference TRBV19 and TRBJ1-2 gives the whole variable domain DGGITQSPKYLFRKEGQNVTLSCEQNLNHDAMYWYRQDPGQGLRLIYYSQIVNDFQKGDIAEGYSVSREKKESFPLTVTSAQKNPTAFYLCASSLRGANYGYTFGSGTRLTVV.

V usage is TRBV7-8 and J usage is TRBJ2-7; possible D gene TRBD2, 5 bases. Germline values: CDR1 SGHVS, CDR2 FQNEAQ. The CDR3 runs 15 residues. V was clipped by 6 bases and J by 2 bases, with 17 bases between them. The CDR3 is CASRQIGGLTYEQYF. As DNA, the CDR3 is TGTGCCAGCAGACAAATTGGCGGACTCACCTACGAGCAGTACTTC.

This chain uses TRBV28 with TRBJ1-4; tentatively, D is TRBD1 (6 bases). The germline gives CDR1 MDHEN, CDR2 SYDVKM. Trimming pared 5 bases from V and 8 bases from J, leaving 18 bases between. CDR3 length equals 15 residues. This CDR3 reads CASSRLGGAGEKLFF. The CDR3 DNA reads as TGTGCCAGCAGTCGTCTGGGGGGGGCAGGGGAAAAACTGTTTTTT.

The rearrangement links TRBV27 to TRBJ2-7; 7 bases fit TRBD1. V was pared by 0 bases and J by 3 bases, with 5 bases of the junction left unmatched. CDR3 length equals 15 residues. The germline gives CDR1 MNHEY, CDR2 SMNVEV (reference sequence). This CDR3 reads CASSLSRQGVYEQYF. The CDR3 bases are TGTGCCAGCAGTTTATCTAGACAGGGAGTCTACGAGCAGTACTTC.

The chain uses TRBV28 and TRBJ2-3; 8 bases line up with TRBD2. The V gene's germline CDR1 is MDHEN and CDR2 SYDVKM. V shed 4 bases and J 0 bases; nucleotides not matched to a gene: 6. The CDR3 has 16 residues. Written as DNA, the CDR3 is TGTGCCAGCAGTTCACTAGCGGAGGGGAGCACAGATACGCAGTATTTT. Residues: CASSSLAEGSTDTQYF. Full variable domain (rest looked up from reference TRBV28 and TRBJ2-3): DVKVTQSSRYLVKRTGEKVFLECVQDMDHENMFWYRQDPGLGLRLIYFSYDVKMKEKGDIPEGYSVSREKKERFSLILESASTNQTSMYLCASSSLAEGSTDTQYFGPGTRLTVL.

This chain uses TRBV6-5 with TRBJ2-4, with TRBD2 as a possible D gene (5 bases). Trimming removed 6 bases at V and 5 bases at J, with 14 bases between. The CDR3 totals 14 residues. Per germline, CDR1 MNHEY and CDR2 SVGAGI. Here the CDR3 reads CASRSEGLQNIQYF. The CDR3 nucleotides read TGTGCCAGCAGATCAGAGGGTCTCCAAAACATTCAGTACTTC.

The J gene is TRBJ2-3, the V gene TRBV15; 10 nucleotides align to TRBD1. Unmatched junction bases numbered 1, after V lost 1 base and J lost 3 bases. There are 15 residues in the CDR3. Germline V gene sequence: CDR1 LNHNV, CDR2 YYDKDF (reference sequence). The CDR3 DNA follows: TGTGCCACCAGCAGAGGGACAGGGGGTACAGATACGCAGTATTTT. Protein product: CATSRGTGGTDTQYF.

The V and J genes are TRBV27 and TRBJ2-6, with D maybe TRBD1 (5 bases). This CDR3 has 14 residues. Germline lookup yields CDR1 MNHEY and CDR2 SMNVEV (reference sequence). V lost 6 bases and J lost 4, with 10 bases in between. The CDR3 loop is CASSSGPGANVLTF. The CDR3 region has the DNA TGTGCCAGCAGCTCAGGGCCAGGGGCCAACGTCCTGACTTTC.

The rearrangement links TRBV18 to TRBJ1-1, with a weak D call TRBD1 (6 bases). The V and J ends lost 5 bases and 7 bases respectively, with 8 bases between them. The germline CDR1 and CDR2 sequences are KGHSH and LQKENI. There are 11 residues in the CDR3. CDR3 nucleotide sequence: TGTGCCAGCTCAACGACAGGTGAAGCTTTCTTT. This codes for CASSTTGEAFF.

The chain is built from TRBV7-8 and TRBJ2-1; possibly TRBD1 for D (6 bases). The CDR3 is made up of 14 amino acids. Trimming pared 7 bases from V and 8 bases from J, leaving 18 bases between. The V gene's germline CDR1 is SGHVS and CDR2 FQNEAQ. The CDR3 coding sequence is TGTGCCAGCATGGGGGCAAATTGGATACATGAGCAGTTCTTC. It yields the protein CASMGANWIHEQFF.

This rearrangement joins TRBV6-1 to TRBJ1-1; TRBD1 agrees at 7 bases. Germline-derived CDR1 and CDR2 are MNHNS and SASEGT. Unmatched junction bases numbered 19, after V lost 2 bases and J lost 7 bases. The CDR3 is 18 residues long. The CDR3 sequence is CASSEPGQARNGHHEAFF. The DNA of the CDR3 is TGTGCCAGCAGTGAACCAGGACAGGCCAGGAATGGGCACCATGAAGCTTTCTTT.

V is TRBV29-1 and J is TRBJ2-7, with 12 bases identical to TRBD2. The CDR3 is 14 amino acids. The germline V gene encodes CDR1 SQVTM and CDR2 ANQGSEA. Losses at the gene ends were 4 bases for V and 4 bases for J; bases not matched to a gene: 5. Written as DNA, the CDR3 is TGCAGCGTTGCTAGCGGGAGGGCGGGTTACGAGCAGTACTTC. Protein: CSVASGRAGYEQYF.

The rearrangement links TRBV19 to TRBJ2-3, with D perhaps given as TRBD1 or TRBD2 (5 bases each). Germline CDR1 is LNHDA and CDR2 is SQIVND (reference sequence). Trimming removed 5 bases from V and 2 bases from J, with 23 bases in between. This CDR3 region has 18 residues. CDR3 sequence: CASSPLLRGEGLTDTQYF. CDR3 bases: TGTGCCAGTAGTCCACTTCTCCGGGGAGAGGGGCTCACAGATACGCAGTATTTT. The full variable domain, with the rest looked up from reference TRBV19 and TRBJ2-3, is DGGITQSPKYLFRKEGQNVTLSCEQNLNHDAMYWYRQDPGQGLRLIYYSQIVNDFQKGDIAEGYSVSREKKESFPLTVTSAQKNPTAFYLCASSPLLRGEGLTDTQYFGPGTRLTVL.

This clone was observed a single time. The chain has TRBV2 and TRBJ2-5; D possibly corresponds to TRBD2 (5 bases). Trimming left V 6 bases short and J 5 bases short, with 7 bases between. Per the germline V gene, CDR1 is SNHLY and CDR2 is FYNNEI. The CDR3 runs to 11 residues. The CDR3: CASRPGETQYF. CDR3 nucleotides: TGTGCCAGCAGGCCGGGGGAGACCCAGTACTTC. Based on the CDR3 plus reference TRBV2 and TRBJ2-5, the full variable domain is EPEVTQTPSHQVTQMGQEVILRCVPISNHLYFYWYRQILGQKVEFLVSFYNNEISEKSEIFDDQFSVERPDGSNFTLKIRSTKLEDSAMYFCASRPGETQYFGPGTRLLVL.

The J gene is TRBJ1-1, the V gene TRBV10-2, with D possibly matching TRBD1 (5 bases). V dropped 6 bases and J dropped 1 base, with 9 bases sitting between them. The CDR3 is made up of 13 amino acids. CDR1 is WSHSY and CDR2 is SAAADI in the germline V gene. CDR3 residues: CASRATGNTEAFF. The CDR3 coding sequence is TGCGCCAGCAGAGCTACAGGGAACACTGAAGCTTTCTTT.

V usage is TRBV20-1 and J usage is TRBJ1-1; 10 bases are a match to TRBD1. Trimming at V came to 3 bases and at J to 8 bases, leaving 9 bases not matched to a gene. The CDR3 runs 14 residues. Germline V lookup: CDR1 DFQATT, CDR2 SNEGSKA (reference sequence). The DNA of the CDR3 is TGCAGTGCTAGTGATACCGGGACAGGGGAGGAAGCTTTCTTT. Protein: CSASDTGTGEEAFF.

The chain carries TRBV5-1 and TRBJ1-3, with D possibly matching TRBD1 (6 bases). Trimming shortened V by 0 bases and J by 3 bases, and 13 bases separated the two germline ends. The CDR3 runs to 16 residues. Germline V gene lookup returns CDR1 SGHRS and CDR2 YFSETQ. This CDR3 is CASSLAPGADGNTIYF. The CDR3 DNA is TGCGCCAGCAGCTTGGCCCCGGGGGCTGATGGAAACACCATATATTTT.

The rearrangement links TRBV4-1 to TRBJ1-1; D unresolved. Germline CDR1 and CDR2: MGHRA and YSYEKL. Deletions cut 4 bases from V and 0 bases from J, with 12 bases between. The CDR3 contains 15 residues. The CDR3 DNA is TGCGCCAGCAGCCGGAATAGCGGGGTGAACACTGAAGCTTTCTTT. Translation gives CASSRNSGVNTEAFF.

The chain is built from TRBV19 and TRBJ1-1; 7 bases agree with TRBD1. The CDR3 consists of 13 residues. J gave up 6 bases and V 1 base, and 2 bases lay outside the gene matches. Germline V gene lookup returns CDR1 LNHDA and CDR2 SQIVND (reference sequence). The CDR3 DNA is TGTGCCAGTAGTATAGTAACAGGGGCTGAAGCTTTCTTT. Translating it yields CASSIVTGAEAFF.

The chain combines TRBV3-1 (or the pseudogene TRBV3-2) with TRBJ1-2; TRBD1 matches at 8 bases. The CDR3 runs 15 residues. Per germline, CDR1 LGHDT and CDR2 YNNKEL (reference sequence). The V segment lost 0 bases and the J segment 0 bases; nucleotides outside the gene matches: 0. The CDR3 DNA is TGTGCCAGCAGCCAAGAGGACAGGGCTAACTATGGCTACACCTTC. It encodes CASSQEDRANYGYTF.

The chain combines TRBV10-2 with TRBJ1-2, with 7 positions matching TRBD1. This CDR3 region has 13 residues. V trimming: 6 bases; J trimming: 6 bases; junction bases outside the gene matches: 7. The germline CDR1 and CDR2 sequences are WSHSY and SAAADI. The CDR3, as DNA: TGCGCCAGCAGGACGACAGGGAATAATGGCTACACCTTC. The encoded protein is CASRTTGNNGYTF.

The CDR3 DNA follows: TGTGCCAGCAGTAGTACCCAAGTCGGCTACACCTTC. This translates into CASSSTQVGYTF. This chain links TRBV6-5 with TRBJ1-2, with D hard to call. The CDR3 loop spans 12 amino acids. V was cut by 5 bases and J by 8 bases, with 12 bases left in between. Germline V gives CDR1 MNHEY, CDR2 SVGAGI.